This record looks at one T cell receptor beta chain sequence and its context. Its antigen is not known. Without the conserved terminal phenylalanine or tryptophan, this CDR3 likely stems from a read error. V was pared by 1 base and J by 0 bases, with 4 bases of the junction left unmatched. CDR1 is SGHAT, CDR2 FQDESV, per germline (reference sequence). The CDR3 sequence is 16 residues long. Among the patients, none had received any treatment before thyroid surgery. The data originate from a study of metastatic and nonmetastatic thyroid tumors. Study-wide findings and caveats: As reported, TCR beta diversity in blood and tumor was significantly higher in malignant thyroid tumors than in benign nodules.

In the source study's methods: A classifier of distant metastasis in papillary thyroid cancer was built from CDR3 differences (across clinicopathological groups). TCRdb re-called clones via MiXCR from the PCR reads. The V and J calls, along with clone size, are taken from TCRdb and not from the paper's own processing. This table holds about 40,000 clones, about an eighth found once. This receptor was identified in a female donor with papillary thyroid cancer or a benign thyroid nodule (not recorded which). Some clones in this sample may be carry-over from other donors' samples. The V gene is TRBV11-1, the J gene TRBJ2-7; 9 bases are a match to TRBD2. Material: blood. CDR3 amino acids: CASSLGLAGNSYEQYL. As DNA, the CDR3 is TGTGCCAGCAGCTTAGGGCTAGCGGGGAACTCCTACGAGCAGTACCTC.